This T cell receptor (beta chain) was observed in a study of T cell responses to AZD1222 COVID-19 vaccine. About the research overall: It was second doses at about 4 or about 12 weeks that were pooled. Study-level results: At 160-218 and 743-854, vaccine-associated CD4 TCRs were dominant, and they spanned spike. Repertoires were collected only later (after the peak T cell response had occurred). Mostly white British, mostly female donors; authors suggested clonal diversity may be underestimated.

The CDR3 extends over 13 amino acids. The V and J ends lost 6 bases and 1 base respectively, with 10 bases between them. Germline CDR1 and CDR2: MNHEY and SVGAGI. To note about this clone: The antigen remains unidentified.

Sequenced by immunoSEQ multiplex PCR; TCRdb stores in-frame clones only, minus some. The data hold 90,000 to 120,000 clones, with roughly 90% observed a single time. This sample comprised peripheral blood, obtained on day 0 of AZD1222 vaccination. This clonotype was sampled from an adult in good health. The chain is built from TRBV6-5 and TRBJ2-7; no clear D gene. CDR3 region: CASRTFPSYEQYF. CDR3 coding DNA: TGTGCCAGCAGAACGTTTCCATCCTACGAGCAGTACTTC.